This section outlines one T cell receptor (beta chain) sequence together with its context. Its antigen is not identified. RNA totalling about 0.5 to 1 ug underwent reverse transcription with random hexamers. TCRdb re-derived calls from the immunoSEQ multiplex PCR reads in MiXCR, one entry per CDR3 protein. Of about 210,000 distinct CDR3 sequences detected, 80% to 95% appear once; the ten largest clones hold 0.095% to 0.12%. The germline V gene has CDR1 SGHTA and CDR2 FQGNSA. Deletions cut 5 bases from V and 6 bases from J, with 13 bases between. This CDR3 has 13 amino acids. The T cells that were sequenced for TCR beta were CD8+ and CD4+ cells from blood. While serving as controls, healthy donors were matched for age and sex. The authors negatively isolated CD8+ and CD4+ T cells and FACS-enriched TEMRA cells. This sample was taken from a study of CD8 T cells in Susac syndrome. Findings of the study overall: It was acknowledged in the study that its TCR sequencing and HLA analysis involved a relatively small number of individuals.

The clonotype comes from a human donor in good health. The sample comprised CD4+ T cells from PBMCs. The V and J genes are TRBV7-2 and TRBJ1-1; a possible D gene is TRBD1 (5 bases). CDR3 loop: CASSTLMGAEAFF. The CDR3 region has the DNA TGTGCCAGCAGCACCCTGATGGGGGCTGAAGCTTTCTTT.